The 2 T cell receptor beta chains in this list originate from one sample, sequenced in a study of shared clonotypes between healthy human individuals. The naive CD8 population came from CD45RO-negative cells selected for CCR7, without terminally differentiated effector memory CD45RA+ cells. TCRdb's table, derived via immunoSEQ multiplex PCR, lists solely in-frame clones and lacks some. The sample carries about 2 million clones, less than 95% recorded once. The sample comprised naive CD8+ T cells sorted from blood. The receptors shown here come from a man aged 18 to 29 in good health.

The rearrangement joins TRBV7-9 to TRBJ2-3; 8 bases are shared with TRBD1. The CDR3 runs to 16 residues. The germline V gene has CDR1 SEHNR and CDR2 FQNEAQ (reference sequence). V trimming: 5 bases; J trimming: 5 bases; junction bases outside the gene matches: 12. This chain's CDR3 is CASSGGQGGLEDTQYF. CDR3 in DNA: TGTGCCAGCAGCGGCGGACAGGGCGGGTTAGAAGATACGCAGTATTTT.

The chain combines TRBV6-5 with TRBJ2-1, with 8 bases that match TRBD1. The CDR3 length is 14 residues. V was pared by 0 bases and J by 9 bases, with 4 bases of the junction left unmatched. CDR1 and CDR2 from the germline V gene are MNHEY and SVGAGI. CDR3: CASSYSTGVGEQFF. The CDR3 nucleotides read TGTGCCAGCAGTTACTCGACAGGGGTCGGTGAGCAGTTCTTC.